This T cell receptor (beta chain) was sequenced for a study of blood T cell repertoires in COVID-19. Sequencing was performed with immunoSEQ multiplex PCR; in TCRdb, only in-frame clones are kept and a portion is missing. The sample holds some 160,000 clones, roughly 85% seen once. CDR1 SGHNT and CDR2 YENEEA come from the germline V gene. CDR3 length equals 19 residues. The V end was cut by 5 bases, the J end by 3 bases, with 26 bases between. V and J are TRBV11-3 and TRBJ2-1; D possibly corresponds to TRBD2 (5 bases). This TCR came from an older woman in a cohort exposed to, infected with or recovered from COVID-19 (not recorded which). Source material: PBMCs or T cells enriched from blood (not recorded which). The CDR3 sequence: CASSPRTPKPPTIYNEQFF. Here the CDR3 DNA reads TGTGCCAGCAGCCCTCGGACTCCCAAACCACCCACGATCTACAATGAGCAGTTCTTC.